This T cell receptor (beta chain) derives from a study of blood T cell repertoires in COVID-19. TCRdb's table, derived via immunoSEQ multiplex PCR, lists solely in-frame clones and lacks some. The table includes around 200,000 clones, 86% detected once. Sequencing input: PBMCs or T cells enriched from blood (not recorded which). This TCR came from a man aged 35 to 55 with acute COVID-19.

The CDR3 here is CASSVGLAGLYEQYF. DNA of the CDR3: TGTGCCAGTAGTGTGGGACTAGCGGGCCTCTACGAGCAGTACTTC. This chain uses TRBV19 with TRBJ2-7, with 12 bases aligning to TRBD2. CDR3 length: 15 amino acids. Germline CDR1 reads LNHDA; CDR2 reads SQIVND (reference sequence). V lost 5 bases and J lost 3; bases outside the gene matches: 5.